The subject of this entry is one TCR beta chain. Its antigen specificity is not known. Base qualities are not provided; no much larger clone lies one nucleotide away. The library was produced with the immunoSEQ multiplex PCR assay. TCRdb obtained this table from immuneACCESS and retained in-frame rearrangements with V and J assigned. These tables miss some clones; where compared with another copy, unresolved V genes account for less than half of the shortfall, and the remainder is unexplained. This sample has 55,000 to 80,000 clones in its table, and approximately 80% of those were observed once. The ten largest make up 7.1% of the sample. The data belong to a study of radiotherapy plus CTLA-4 blockade in lung cancer listed by TCRdb under 2018. Looking at the study overall: Among the enrolled patients, roughly 19% had an objective response, and 31% reached disease control. What the authors observed across the whole study: After treatment with radiotherapy and ipilimumab, TCR clones that originated in tumors expanded in peripheral blood. Increased serum interferon-beta after radiation, together with early dynamic changes in blood T cell clones, were reported to be the strongest predictors of response.

V is cut back by 0 bases and J by 4 bases, with 5 bases in the junction unmatched. The CDR3 has 15 amino acids, counting the end cysteine and phenylalanine. Only the CDR3 region is kept as DNA, spanning 45 bases read in frame from base 1. Sequences SGHTS (CDR1) and YDEGEE (CDR2) are obtained from the germline V gene. Focal radiation therapy combined with CTLA-4 blockade (ipilimumab) was tested in patients with chemo-refractory metastatic non-small-cell lung cancer. This TCR was sampled from a human donor with non-small cell lung cancer who had a complete response to radiotherapy plus ipilimumab. Here the chain combines TRBV5-8 and TRBJ2-5, with 8 middle bases fitting TRBD1. The sequencing here drew on peripheral blood, taken from a patient treated with radiotherapy plus ipilimumab. The CDR3 region: CASSLGQGRGETQYF. The bases are TGTGCCAGCAGCTTGGGACAGGGGCGGGGAGAGACCCAGTACTTC.